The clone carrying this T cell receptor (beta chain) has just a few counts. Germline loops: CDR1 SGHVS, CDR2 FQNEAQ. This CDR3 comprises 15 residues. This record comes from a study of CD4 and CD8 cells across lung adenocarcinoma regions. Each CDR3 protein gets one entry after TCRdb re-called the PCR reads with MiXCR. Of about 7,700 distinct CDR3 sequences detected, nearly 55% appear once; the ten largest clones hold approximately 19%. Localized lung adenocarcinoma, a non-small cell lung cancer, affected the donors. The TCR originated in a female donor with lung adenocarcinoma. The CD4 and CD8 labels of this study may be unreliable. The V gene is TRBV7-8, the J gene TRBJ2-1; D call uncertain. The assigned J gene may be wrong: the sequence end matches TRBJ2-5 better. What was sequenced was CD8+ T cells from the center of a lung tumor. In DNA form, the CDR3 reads TGTGCCAGCAGCCCCCAACAAGGGCAAGGAGAGACCCAGTACTTC. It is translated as CASSPQQGQGETQYF.